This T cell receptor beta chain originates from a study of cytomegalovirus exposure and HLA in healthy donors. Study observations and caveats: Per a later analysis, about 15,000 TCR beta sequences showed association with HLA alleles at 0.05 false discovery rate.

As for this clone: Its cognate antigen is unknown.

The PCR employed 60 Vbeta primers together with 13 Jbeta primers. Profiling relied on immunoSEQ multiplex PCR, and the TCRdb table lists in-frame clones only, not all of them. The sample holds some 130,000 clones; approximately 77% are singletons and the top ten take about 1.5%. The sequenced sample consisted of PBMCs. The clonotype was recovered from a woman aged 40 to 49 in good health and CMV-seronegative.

In nucleotides, the CDR3 is TGTGCCAGCAGTTCCCTCTCCAATGAGCAGTTCTTC. Translating it yields CASSSLSNEQFF. The chain has TRBV27 and TRBJ2-1; D gene ambiguous. Trimming cost V 4 bases and J 6 bases, with 7 bases left between them. CDR1 is MNHEY, CDR2 SMNVEV, per germline (reference sequence). The CDR3 extends over 12 amino acids.